This TCR beta chain was found in a study of shared clonotypes between healthy human individuals. Note on this clone: The antigen is unknown.

Germline V lookup: CDR1 MNHEY, CDR2 SMNVEV (reference sequence). The CDR3 sequence is 15 residues long. V lost 0 bases and J lost 7, with 15 bases in between. Deep-level assay runs were performed. Libraries were prepared by immunoSEQ multiplex PCR; TCRdb keeps only in-frame clonotypes and omits some of them. The repertoire holds around 2.5 million clones, with more than 85% as singletons. Study-level points and caveats: Estimated clonotype richness was generally higher in naive than memory subsets. Donor scarcity curtailed the genetic and exposure-history diversity represented herein. Around 4.7% of naive CD4 clonotypes were shared across a few donors.

This receptor was identified in a man aged 18 to 35 in good health. Some clones in this sample may be carry-over from other donors' samples. Source material: naive CD4+ T cells from PBMCs. The subset denotes: CD45RA+ positively selected. This rearrangement joins TRBV27 to TRBJ2-5; D call uncertain. CDR3 nucleotides: TGTGCCAGCAGTTTATCCCAAGCCCCGGTAGGGACCCAGTACTTC. It is translated as CASSLSQAPVGTQYF.